This T cell receptor beta chain was identified in a study of Ad26.COV2.S vaccination and SARS-CoV-2 variants. Treatment reported: some 19 received Ad26.COV2.S at low or high dose, single or two shots; 5 received placebo; per-sample allocation not given. Vaccine and placebo recipients were sampled on day 63 after the first injection. Repertoires were generated with immunoSEQ multiplex PCR, while TCRdb's copy carries only in-frame clones and drops some. This sample carries fewer than 400,000 clones, approximately 90% of them seen once, and the ten largest clones take approximately 1.9%. Of note for this clone: Its antigen is unidentified.

General observations from the study: Participants in the vaccine arm had higher spike-specific TCR breadth; placebo recipients had lower. Vaccinees and placebo recipients showed similar non-spike TCR breadth.

The sequencing here drew on peripheral blood, taken in a trial of Ad26.COV2.S vaccine versus placebo. The clonotype originates from a person aged 18-65 years who received the Ad26.COV2.S COVID-19 vaccine or a placebo.

The CDR3 region is CSVGGLLQETQYF. CDR3 in DNA: TGCAGCGTTGGGGGGCTACTCCAAGAGACCCAGTACTTC. The V and J genes are TRBV29-1 and TRBJ2-5; possible D gene TRBD1, 6 bases. Germline assignment: CDR1 SQVTM and CDR2 ANQGSEA. Trimming removed 4 bases at V and 1 base at J, with 10 bases between. The CDR3 runs to 13 residues.